The T cell receptor (beta chain) under discussion was sequenced for a study of cytomegalovirus exposure and HLA in healthy donors. Vbeta (60) and Jbeta (13) primers were used in the PCR. The repertoire was sequenced with immunoSEQ multiplex PCR; TCRdb's copy has only in-frame clones and lacks some. This sample has 200,000 to 250,000 clones, with roughly 75% found just once. Donors counted as nominally healthy when sampled, yet unrecorded immune exposures were likely. The V gene's germline CDR1 is SGHVS and CDR2 FQNEAQ. This CDR3 is 14 amino acids long. J gave up 6 bases and V 4 bases, and 7 bases lay outside the gene matches.

This clonotype was sampled from a woman aged 25 to 45 in good health and CMV-seronegative. The source material was PBMCs. The chain links TRBV7-8 to TRBJ1-1; 8 nucleotides align to TRBD1. In nucleotides, the CDR3 is TGTGCCAGCAGCTCTCGACAGGGGAGGGCTGAAGCTTTCTTT. Protein sequence: CASSSRQGRAEAFF.